The 23 T cell receptor beta chains below come from one sample, sequenced in a study of CD8 T cells in ankylosing spondylitis. TCRdb redid the calling of the 5' RACE reads with MiXCR, one entry per CDR3 protein. This table holds over 30,000 distinct CDR3 sequences, about 17% found once. The sample consisted of blood. The receptors shown here come from a male donor with ankylosing spondylitis or in good health (not recorded which).

This clonotype appeared a few times. The rearrangement joins TRBV20-1 to TRBJ2-4, with a weak D call TRBD2 (7 bases). V lost 3 bases, J lost 2 bases, and 14 bases lay in between. This CDR3 spans 15 amino acids. Germline V gene lookup returns CDR1 DFQATT and CDR2 SNEGSKA (reference sequence). The CDR3 reads CSASPGGATKNIQYF. DNA of the CDR3: TGCAGTGCTAGCCCGGGGGGCGCGACCAAAAACATTCAGTACTTC.

In this sample, this clonotype turned up many times. The chain recombines TRBV7-2 with TRBJ2-1, with D possibly being TRBD2 (6 bases). The germline V gene has CDR1 SGHTA and CDR2 FQGNSA. V shed 5 bases and J shed 0 bases, with 14 bases lying between them. The CDR3 loop spans 16 amino acids. CDR3 bases: TGTGCCAGCAGCCTCACCGGAGGGAGCTCCTACAATGAGCAGTTCTTC. Protein product: CASSLTGGSSYNEQFF.

V gene TRBV20-1 combines with J gene TRBJ2-1; TRBD2 might be the D (5 bases). Trimming stripped 4 bases from V and 8 bases from J, with 9 bases between. This CDR3 has 11 residues. The germline gives CDR1 DFQATT, CDR2 SNEGSKA (reference sequence). In nucleotides, the CDR3 is TGCAGTGCTACCTTACTAGATGAGCAGTTCTTC. This encodes CSATLLDEQFF.

J is TRBJ1-1 and V is TRBV20-1; D not certain. Germline V gene lookup returns CDR1 DFQATT and CDR2 SNEGSKA (reference sequence). V dropped 3 bases and J dropped 1 base, with 9 bases sitting between them. The CDR3 is made up of 13 amino acids. This CDR3 reads CSARARQNTEAFF. The CDR3 region has the DNA TGCAGTGCTAGGGCTAGACAGAACACTGAAGCTTTCTTT.

Only a few counts were recorded for this clonotype. The chain is built from TRBV27 and TRBJ2-1; D not certain. This CDR3 has 13 amino acids. Trimming pared 6 bases from V and 8 bases from J, leaving 14 bases between. CDR1 and CDR2 (germline): MNHEY, SMNVEV (reference sequence). CDR3 DNA: TGTGCCAGCAGCCTTTATAAGGGTTATGAGCAGTTCTTC. It yields the protein CASSLYKGYEQFF.

The genes are TRBV20-1 and TRBJ2-1, with D perhaps assigned TRBD1 or TRBD2 (5 bases each). V was trimmed by 2 bases and J by 5 bases, leaving 16 bases between them. The CDR3 length is 15 residues. CDR1 is DFQATT, CDR2 SNEGSKA, per germline (reference sequence). The CDR3 sequence: CSARLNSGTHNEQFF. CDR3 bases: TGCAGTGCTAGACTAAACTCCGGGACCCACAATGAGCAGTTCTTC.

This clonotype was seen many times. The chain carries TRBV10-3 and TRBJ2-1, with 7 bases that match TRBD2. CDR1 and CDR2 from the germline V gene are ENHRY and SYGVKD. V shed 0 bases, J shed 5 bases, and the junction held 4 bases outside the gene matches. The CDR3 is made up of 15 amino acids. CDR3: CAISESHSGNNEQFF. DNA of the CDR3: TGTGCCATCAGTGAGTCCCACAGCGGGAACAATGAGCAGTTCTTC.

This clonotype appeared a few times. The chain joins TRBV12-3 or TRBV12-4 to TRBJ2-2, with D maybe TRBD1 (5 bases). Deletions cut 6 bases from V and 4 bases from J, with 12 bases between. CDR3 length equals 14 residues. This chain's CDR3 is CASRTGEGTGELFF. The CDR3 DNA is TGTGCCAGCAGAACAGGAGAAGGCACCGGGGAGCTGTTTTTT.

This clonotype was counted once. V is TRBV27 and J is TRBJ2-2; D call uncertain. Germline V CDR1 and CDR2: MNHEY, SMNVEV (reference sequence). The V and J ends lost 5 bases and 2 bases respectively, with 6 bases between them. The length of the CDR3 is 13 residues. The CDR3 nucleotides are TGTGCCAGCAGTGGGCCAAACACCGGGGAGCTGTTTTTT. Translating it yields CASSGPNTGELFF.

The J gene is TRBJ2-1, the V gene TRBV6-6; D is uncertain. CDR1 and CDR2 (germline): MNHNY, SVGAGI (reference sequence). CDR3 size: 15 residues. The germline V and J ends were trimmed by 6 bases and 0 bases, with 12 bases remaining between them. CDR3 bases: TGTGCCAGCAGAATTTATGGGAACTCCTACAATGAGCAGTTCTTC. It specifies CASRIYGNSYNEQFF.

This chain joins TRBV12-3 or TRBV12-4 and TRBJ2-2, with 9 bases identical to TRBD1. The CDR3 length is 13 residues. V trimming: 6 bases; J trimming: 7 bases; junction bases outside the gene matches: 3. CDR3 bases: TGTGCCAGCAGGGACAGGGGACACGGGGAGCTGTTTTTT. As protein: CASRDRGHGELFF.

This clonotype has more than one count but fewer than ten. The chain recombines TRBV7-2 with TRBJ2-2; D call uncertain. Trimming shortened V by 1 base and J by 4 bases, and 7 bases separated the two germline ends. The CDR3 contains 14 residues. The germline V gene has CDR1 SGHTA and CDR2 FQGNSA. The CDR3 sequence: CASSLGAFTGELFF. The CDR3 DNA is TGTGCCAGCAGCTTAGGGGCCTTCACCGGGGAGCTGTTTTTT.

The CDR3 sequence: CSASDRRSGELFF. CDR3 sequence (DNA): TGCAGTGCTAGCGATCGGAGATCCGGGGAGCTGTTTTTT. This chain links TRBV20-1 with TRBJ2-2; no clear D. The CDR3 consists of 13 residues. From germline, CDR1 is DFQATT and CDR2 SNEGSKA (reference sequence). The V gene lost 3 bases and the J gene lost 6 bases, with 11 bases spanning the gap.

V gene TRBV27 combines with J gene TRBJ2-5, with TRBD1 matching over 7 bases. CDR1 MNHEY and CDR2 SMNVEV come from the germline V gene (reference sequence). V dropped 5 bases and J dropped 2; count of bases not matched to a gene: 5. The CDR3 spans 14 residues. The CDR3 DNA is TGTGCCAGCAGTCCCCTGGGACAGCAAGAGACCCAGTACTTC. Translating gives CASSPLGQQETQYF.

The chain joins TRBV7-2 to TRBJ2-5; D could derive from TRBD1 or TRBD2 (5 bases each). This CDR3 spans 15 amino acids. The V gene lost 1 base and the J gene lost 6 bases, with 15 bases spanning the gap. Germline CDR1 and CDR2: SGHTA and FQGNSA. The CDR3 region has the DNA TGTGCCAGCAGCTTAGAGTCCAGGGACGGTCAGACCCAGTACTTC. Translation gives CASSLESRDGQTQYF.

This chain uses TRBV2 with TRBJ2-4; 11 positions match TRBD2. The V segment lost 1 base and the J segment 7 bases; nucleotides outside the gene matches: 9. This CDR3 has 17 residues. Germline CDR1 is SNHLY and CDR2 is FYNNEI. This chain's CDR3 is CASSEETGTSGFNIQYF. The CDR3 DNA reads TGTGCCAGCAGTGAAGAAACCGGGACTAGCGGTTTTAACATTCAGTACTTC.

This clonotype has just a few counts. The genes are TRBV29-1 and TRBJ1-1, with D tentatively TRBD1 (5 bases). V shed 6 bases and J shed 1 base, with 12 bases lying between them. Germline V gene lookup returns CDR1 SQVTM and CDR2 ANQGSEA. This CDR3 contains 13 residues. The CDR3 DNA reads TGCAGCGTGGGGACGAGCTGGAACACTGAAGCTTTCTTT. It yields the protein CSVGTSWNTEAFF.

V is TRBV6-1 and J is TRBJ2-5; possible D gene TRBD1, 6 bases. The CDR3 length is 12 residues. V lost 9 bases and J lost 3, with 11 bases in between. Germline values: CDR1 MNHNS, CDR2 SASEGT. The CDR3 DNA reads as TGTGCCAGTGGACAGTCGAAAGAGACCCAGTACTTC. It encodes CASGQSKETQYF.

In its sample, this clonotype was seen a few times. The chain carries TRBV15 and TRBJ2-4, with 7 bases identical to TRBD1. Germline V gene data show CDR1 as LNHNV and CDR2 as YYDKDF (reference sequence). V trimming: 4 bases; J trimming: 13 bases; junction bases outside the gene matches: 10. The CDR3 spans 13 residues. CDR3 DNA sequence: TGTGCCACCAGCAACATCGTCAGGGGGTTGCAGTACTTC. Its protein is CATSNIVRGLQYF.

The V call is TRBV11-2, the J call TRBJ1-4; D is unclear. The germline V gene has CDR1 SGHAT and CDR2 FQNNGV. CDR3 length: 14 residues. V lost 3 bases and J 3 bases, leaving 8 bases between the germline ends. The CDR3 nucleotides are TGTGCCAGCAGCTTCGGACGGCCTAATGAAAAACTGTTTTTT. Protein product: CASSFGRPNEKLFF.

This clonotype was seen only a few times. This chain links TRBV5-1 with TRBJ2-7; possibly TRBD1 for D (6 bases). The CDR3 spans 12 residues. Trimming pared 4 bases from V and 7 bases from J, leaving 12 bases between. Germline values: CDR1 SGHRS, CDR2 YFSETQ. CDR3 in amino acids: CASSIGTTEQYF. The CDR3 nucleotides read TGCGCCAGCAGCATAGGGACAACAGAGCAGTACTTC.

This clonotype has a handful of counts. V is TRBV20-1 and J is TRBJ2-3; TRBD2 aligns across 7 bases. This CDR3 contains 15 residues. In germline, CDR1 is DFQATT, CDR2 SNEGSKA (reference sequence). V shed 4 bases and J 2 bases; nucleotides not matched to a gene: 9. The DNA for the CDR3 is TGCAGTGCTAAGGGCGCGGGGGTCCCCACAGATACGCAGTATTTT. It encodes CSAKGAGVPTDTQYF.

This chain joins TRBV20-1 and TRBJ2-1, with 11 bases aligning to TRBD2. Per the germline V gene, CDR1 is DFQATT and CDR2 is SNEGSKA (reference sequence). J gave up 6 bases and V 4 bases, and 8 bases lay outside the gene matches. CDR3 length equals 15 residues. This CDR3 is CSATPGLAEFNEQFF. In DNA, the CDR3 is TGCAGTGCTACCCCGGGACTAGCGGAGTTCAATGAGCAGTTCTTC.